One sample yielded the 10 T cell receptor beta chains listed below, sequenced in a study of T-cell reconstitution after alpha-beta-depleted transplantation in children. A library of TCRbeta sequences, prepared with unique molecular identifiers, was generated. One entry per CDR3 protein, called by TCRdb with MiXCR from the PCR reads. The sample lists 700,000 to 950,000 distinct CDR3 sequences; 15% to 20% were seen once. The material was PBMCs, mostly from graft donor cells, obtained 360 days after TCRalphabeta/CD19-depleted stem cell transplant. The receptors derive from a male patient between 10 and 17 years old who had a stem cell transplant for acute lymphoblastic leukemia, so the T cells may come from the graft donor.

There are many counts of this clonotype. The J gene is TRBJ1-5, the V gene TRBV24-1, with 9 nucleotides matching TRBD1. CDR1 and CDR2 from the germline V gene are KGHDR and SFDVKD. Trimming removed 3 bases from V and 2 bases from J; junction bases left unmatched: 4. CDR3 size: 16 residues. CDR3 region: CATSDRTGDGNQPQHF. DNA for the CDR3: TGTGCCACCAGTGATCGGACAGGGGATGGCAATCAGCCCCAGCATTTT.

This clonotype was seen only a few times. This sequence joins TRBV5-1 and TRBJ2-1; D gene unclear. Germline lookup yields CDR1 SGHRS and CDR2 YFSETQ. CDR3 length: 12 residues. The ends were cut back, 2 bases at V and 12 bases at J, with 12 bases in the middle. The CDR3 bases are TGCGCCAGCAGCTTCGAAGGGCGAGGGCAGTTCTTC. Its translation: CASSFEGRGQFF.

This clonotype was seen more than once but under ten times. The chain joins TRBV5-1 to TRBJ2-7; the D gene could be TRBD1 or TRBD2 (5 bases each). The V gene lost 3 bases and the J gene lost 5 bases, with 12 bases spanning the gap. This CDR3 spans 13 amino acids. Looked up from germline, CDR1 is SGHRS and CDR2 is YFSETQ. CDR3 coding DNA: TGCGCCAGCAGCTGGTCGAGAGGGGACGAGCAGTACTTC. Its translation: CASSWSRGDEQYF.

The rearrangement uses TRBV7-8 and TRBJ2-1, with a tentative D call TRBD1 (11 bases). The V gene's germline CDR1 is SGHVS and CDR2 FQNEAQ. The length of the CDR3 is 19 residues. The V end was cut by 5 bases, the J end by 6 bases, with 29 bases between. CDR3 coding DNA: TGTGCCAGCAGCCCGCTGGACAGGGGGCCCGAGCGGGGGGGCAATGAGCAGTTCTTC. It translates to CASSPLDRGPERGGNEQFF.

This clonotype was observed a few times. This chain uses TRBV10-3 with TRBJ2-1; 7 bases line up with TRBD2. This CDR3 contains 14 residues. J lost 0 bases, V lost 8 bases, and 4 bases had no gene match. Germline loops: CDR1 ENHRY, CDR2 SYGVKD. CDR3 sequence reads: CAIEASGSYNEQFF. The CDR3 DNA reads TGTGCCATCGAGGCTAGCGGCTCCTACAATGAGCAGTTCTTC.

This clonotype appeared a few times. CDR3 in amino acids: CASSQGMGLAGYYEQYF. The DNA for the CDR3 is TGTGCCAGCAGCCAAGGGATGGGACTAGCGGGATACTACGAGCAGTACTTC. The V gene is TRBV3-1, the J gene TRBJ2-7; 13 bases align to TRBD2. The ends lost 1 base at V and 3 bases at J; junction bases unmatched: 6. Germline V gene sequence: CDR1 LGHDT, CDR2 YNNKEL (reference sequence). The CDR3 is 17 amino acids.

The chain employs TRBV10-3 and TRBJ2-7; D not resolved. The V end was cut by 4 bases, the J end by 2 bases, with 9 bases between. The CDR3 totals 13 residues. Germline V gene sequence: CDR1 ENHRY, CDR2 SYGVKD. The DNA of the CDR3 is TGTGCCATCAGTGGGTCAGTCACCTACGAGCAGTACTTC. Translating it yields CAISGSVTYEQYF.

This clonotype was seen more than once but under ten times. This chain joins TRBV9 and TRBJ2-7, with unresolved D. The V end lost 1 base, the J end lost 4 bases, and 15 bases lay between the germline ends. CDR1 is SGDLS, CDR2 YYNGEE, per germline. CDR3 length equals 15 residues. CDR3 DNA: TGTGCCAGCAGCGTATCACAGTTGGGAACTTACGAGCAGTACTTC. It is translated as CASSVSQLGTYEQYF.

The chain carries TRBV23-1 and TRBJ2-7; maybe TRBD1 (5 bases). TRBV23-1 is designated an ORF whose function remains uncertain. The CDR3 has 11 residues. V shed 10 bases and J shed 7 bases, with 14 bases lying between them. The CDR3 DNA follows: TGCGCCATCCACCTCGACAGAGAGCAGTACTTC. As protein: CAIHLDREQYF.

Only one count was recorded for this clonotype. The chain carries TRBV2 and TRBJ2-3, with TRBD1 as a possible D gene (5 bases). V gave up 7 bases and J gave up 1 base, with 12 bases separating them. Germline assignment: CDR1 SNHLY and CDR2 FYNNEI. The CDR3 runs to 14 residues. The chain's CDR3 is CASKDPGRTDTQYF. As DNA, the CDR3 is TGTGCCAGCAAAGATCCAGGGCGCACAGATACGCAGTATTTT. The whole variable domain, remainder taken from reference TRBV2 and TRBJ2-3, is EPEVTQTPSHQVTQMGQEVILRCVPISNHLYFYWYRQILGQKVEFLVSFYNNEISEKSEIFDDQFSVERPDGSNFTLKIRSTKLEDSAMYFCASKDPGRTDTQYFGPGTRLTVL.